A selection of T cell receptor beta chains follows, all from one sample in a study of blood T cell repertoires in COVID-19. Data came from immunoSEQ multiplex PCR; TCRdb stores just in-frame clones and leaves some out. Altogether roughly 200,000 clones are present, over 75% being singletons, with the ten largest covering over 2.5%. Sequenced material: peripheral blood. The receptors shown here come from a man between 60 and 75 years old with acute or convalescent COVID-19. CDR3s leave out the opening cysteine and the closing phenylalanine or tryptophan. Some rows have no size entry. The others give once, few or many, or a class for an expanded clone.

v_gene: TRBV28; abundance: NA; j_gene: TRBJ1-6; CDR3aa: ASCAIASSYNSPLH
v_gene: TRBV9; abundance: NA; j_gene: TRBJ2-2; CDR3aa: ASSVGTRSSTGELF
v_gene: TRBV9; abundance: NA; j_gene: TRBJ1-3; CDR3aa: ASSVAAVSSGNTIY
v_gene: TRBV28; abundance: NA; j_gene: TRBJ2-2; CDR3aa: ASGTGGLTGELF
v_gene: TRBV5-1; abundance: once; j_gene: TRBJ2-1; CDR3aa: ASSLDGDRYNEQF
v_gene: TRBV28; abundance: NA; j_gene: TRBJ2-1; CDR3aa: ASTLSGPYNEQF
v_gene: TRBV19; abundance: once; j_gene: TRBJ2-7; CDR3aa: ASSMVTGVRYEQY
v_gene: TRBV4-2; abundance: NA; j_gene: TRBJ2-7; CDR3aa: ASSQVSISTSDSYEQY
v_gene: TRBV9; abundance: NA; j_gene: TRBJ2-5; CDR3aa: ASSVGLAGGETQY
v_gene: TRBV9; abundance: NA; j_gene: TRBJ2-1; CDR3aa: ASSAQGSSNEQF
v_gene: TRBV4-2; abundance: NA; j_gene: TRBJ2-5; CDR3aa: ASSQGFSGSGETQY
v_gene: TRBV10-3; abundance: NA; j_gene: TRBJ2-5; CDR3aa: AIGASLETQY
v_gene: TRBV9; abundance: few; j_gene: TRBJ1-1; CDR3aa: ASSVVKGAGEAF
v_gene: TRBV18; abundance: NA; j_gene: TRBJ1-1; CDR3aa: ASSPGLQIGTEAF
v_gene: TRBV5-6; abundance: NA; j_gene: TRBJ2-2; CDR3aa: ASSFRDRNTGELF
v_gene: TRBV20-1; abundance: NA; j_gene: TRBJ2-2; CDR3aa: SASQTGGPGGELF
v_gene: TRBV5-5; abundance: once; j_gene: TRBJ1-2; CDR3aa: ASSPTGSAANYGYT
v_gene: TRBV11-3; abundance: NA; j_gene: TRBJ2-3; CDR3aa: ASSSLAGDRNTQY
v_gene: TRBV4-3; abundance: NA; j_gene: TRBJ2-1; CDR3aa: ASSQTFGEQF
v_gene: TRBV6-6; abundance: NA; j_gene: TRBJ2-4; CDR3aa: ASSSQYIQY
v_gene: TRBV28; abundance: NA; j_gene: TRBJ1-2; CDR3aa: ASSQGGYT
v_gene: TRBV5-4; abundance: NA; j_gene: TRBJ2-5; CDR3aa: ASSPRGQETQY
v_gene: TRBV19; abundance: few; j_gene: TRBJ2-1; CDR3aa: ASRPGSYNEQF
v_gene: TRBV7-8; abundance: NA; j_gene: TRBJ2-2; CDR3aa: ASPSRGEGAGELF
v_gene: TRBV30; abundance: NA; j_gene: TRBJ2-5; CDR3aa: AWSSQWETQY
v_gene: TRBV5-4; abundance: NA; j_gene: TRBJ1-6; CDR3aa: ASSLDRGRDSPLH
v_gene: TRBV3-1/TRBV3-2; abundance: NA; j_gene: TRBJ2-2; CDR3aa: ASSLEETGELF
v_gene: TRBV6-5; abundance: NA; j_gene: TRBJ1-5; CDR3aa: AAGVQSPQH
v_gene: TRBV3-1/TRBV3-2; abundance: NA; j_gene: TRBJ2-5; CDR3aa: ASSRTSGRYQETQY
v_gene: TRBV5-1; abundance: once; j_gene: TRBJ2-2; CDR3aa: ASSGTSGGGGTGELF
v_gene: TRBV5-5; abundance: NA; j_gene: TRBJ1-1; CDR3aa: ASSQEDQGHRTEAF
v_gene: TRBV4-3; abundance: NA; j_gene: TRBJ2-7; CDR3aa: ASSQDPSGYEQY
v_gene: TRBV5-6; abundance: once; j_gene: TRBJ2-5; CDR3aa: ASSLWHRPYQETQY
v_gene: TRBV28; abundance: NA; j_gene: TRBJ2-2; CDR3aa: ASSSSTRSGELF
v_gene: TRBV25-1; abundance: NA; j_gene: TRBJ1-1; CDR3aa: ASSLPGGTEAF
v_gene: TRBV19; abundance: NA; j_gene: TRBJ1-1; CDR3aa: ASSKPGQGTNTEAF
v_gene: TRBV2; abundance: once; j_gene: TRBJ2-2; CDR3aa: ASNTDTRNTGELF
v_gene: TRBV6-5; abundance: NA; j_gene: TRBJ2-2; CDR3aa: ASGTYSGIGELF
v_gene: TRBV6-1; abundance: once; j_gene: TRBJ2-3; CDR3aa: ASSDGSGSRHTQY
v_gene: TRBV2; abundance: NA; j_gene: TRBJ2-2; CDR3aa: ASSKSGGPTGELF